This entry lists 4 T cell receptor beta chains sequenced from one sample in a study of T-cell reconstitution after alpha-beta-depleted transplantation in children. Preparing the TCRbeta library involved the use of unique molecular identifiers. One entry per CDR3 protein, called by TCRdb with MiXCR from the PCR reads. The sample comprises 90,000 to 100,000 distinct CDR3 sequences, less than 25% of which are singletons, and 20% to 25% rests with the top ten. Sequenced here: PBMCs, sampled before TCRalphabeta/CD19-depleted stem cell transplant. These receptors all come from a boy under 10 years old with acute lymphoblastic leukemia, due to receive a stem cell transplant.

In this sample, this clonotype turned up a few times. This chain uses TRBV10-3 with TRBJ2-5; TRBD2 might be the D (5 bases). The CDR3 has 15 residues. With 7 bases removed from V and 4 bases from J, the gap between germline ends came to 19 bases. CDR1 and CDR2 (germline): ENHRY, SYGVKD. As DNA, the CDR3 is TGTGCCATCACGGCTAGCACCCTTTATCGAGAGACCCAGTACTTC. Its protein product is CAITASTLYRETQYF.

The sample holds many counts of this clonotype. The chain uses TRBV20-1 and TRBJ2-1; D might be TRBD1 (6 bases). The CDR3 runs to 15 residues. In germline, CDR1 is DFQATT, CDR2 SNEGSKA (reference sequence). Trimming stripped 1 base from V and 3 bases from J, with 13 bases between. Here the CDR3 DNA reads TGCAGTGCTAGAGGCAGGGACACTTTCTACAATGAGCAGTTCTTC. It specifies CSARGRDTFYNEQFF.

This clonotype has only a few counts. This sequence joins TRBV28 and TRBJ2-1; D may be TRBD1 or TRBD2 (5 bases each). This CDR3 has 14 amino acids. Trimming shortened V by 7 bases and J by 7 bases, and 17 bases separated the two germline ends. CDR1 is MDHEN, CDR2 SYDVKM, per germline. CDR3 in amino acids: CASTTGARVNEQFF. The CDR3 nucleotides are TGTGCCAGCACCACCGGGGCCCGAGTAAATGAGCAGTTCTTC. The complete variable domain, with remaining parts taken from reference TRBV28 and TRBJ2-1, reads DVKVTQSSRYLVKRTGEKVFLECVQDMDHENMFWYRQDPGLGLRLIYFSYDVKMKEKGDIPEGYSVSREKKERFSLILESASTNQTSMYLCASTTGARVNEQFFGPGTRLTVL.

The chain links TRBV7-2 to TRBJ1-5; D may be TRBD1 (6 bases). CDR3 length: 15 residues. Trimming cost V 5 bases and J 4 bases, with 15 bases left between them. CDR1 and CDR2 (germline): SGHTA, FQGNSA. CDR3 in amino acids: CASSAWEGGNQPQHF. CDR3 DNA sequence: TGTGCCAGCAGCGCATGGGAGGGGGGAAATCAGCCCCAGCATTTT.